This T cell receptor (beta chain) was found in a study of blood T cell repertoires in COVID-19 (dated by TCRdb to the early 2020s). For the study in its entirety: The collaborator samples originated in the United States, Italy and Spain and spanned the acute and convalescent phases of COVID-19. The prospective study material was composed of cDNA or gDNA derived from T cells, B-cell-depleted T cells, or PBMCs. Deeply sampled blood TCRbeta repertoires from subjects exposed to, actively infected with, or recovered from COVID-19 were included in the dataset. A freely available public database, intended as a resource for researchers studying the immune response to SARS-CoV-2, is where the repertoires were released. The samples were drawn from two sources: the first 160 participants of the ongoing ImmuneRACE study, and about 1,300 subjects contributed by 6 global collaborators. The sample metadata nearly always contained a de-identified subject ID, COVID-19 status, age in years and sex. HLA class I and class II types, where available, came from metadata supplied by the sample provider rather than from assay-based typing. Here is what the overall study found, with its caveats: Clinical and demographic metadata were provided uncurated, with the amount varying by source and participant.

The immunoSEQ Assay, a bias-controlled multiplex PCR, was used to amplify TCRbeta CDR3 regions from genomic DNA. On the study's bioinformatics: The number of nucleated cells in each sample was estimated from the amplification of reference gene primers within the assay. To quantify the absolute abundance of each unique TCRbeta CDR3 rearrangement, sequence reads were collapsed and filtered. For each sample, productive Simpson clonality was calculated as the square root of Simpson's diversity index across productive rearrangements. TCRdb obtained this table from immuneACCESS and retained in-frame rearrangements with V and J assigned. These tables miss some clones; where compared with another copy, unresolved V genes account for less than half of the shortfall, and the remainder is unexplained. D and trimming come from the DNA, and the V and J calls and clone size come from that table. Counted in this sample were 150,000 or so clones; about nine tenths of them appeared once. Approximately 2% of the sample belongs to the ten largest clones.

As regards this clone: Its antigen remains undetermined. The sample holds no much larger clone one base away, and base qualities are not on file.

The germline V gene (reference sequence) gives CDR1 as MNHNY and CDR2 as SVGAGI. V loses 4 bases of germline sequence and J loses 0 bases, and the interval between the two ends is 9 bases. Including cysteine and phenylalanine, the CDR3 has 14 amino acids. This entry keeps only the CDR3 DNA: 42 bases, framed from base 1. Each collaborating institution followed its own protocols to collect whole blood in K2EDTA tubes. Collaborator samples were shipped for TCRbeta analysis as frozen whole blood, isolated PBMCs, or DNA extracted from either sample type. Sequencing was performed on peripheral blood. This receptor was taken from a man aged 18 to 30 with acute or convalescent COVID-19. The chain links TRBV6-6 with TRBJ1-1, with TRBD1 tentatively as D gene (6 bases match). The CDR3 region reads CASSWTDMNTEAFF. DNA sequence: TGTGCCAGCAGTTGGACAGACATGAACACTGAAGCTTTCTTT.